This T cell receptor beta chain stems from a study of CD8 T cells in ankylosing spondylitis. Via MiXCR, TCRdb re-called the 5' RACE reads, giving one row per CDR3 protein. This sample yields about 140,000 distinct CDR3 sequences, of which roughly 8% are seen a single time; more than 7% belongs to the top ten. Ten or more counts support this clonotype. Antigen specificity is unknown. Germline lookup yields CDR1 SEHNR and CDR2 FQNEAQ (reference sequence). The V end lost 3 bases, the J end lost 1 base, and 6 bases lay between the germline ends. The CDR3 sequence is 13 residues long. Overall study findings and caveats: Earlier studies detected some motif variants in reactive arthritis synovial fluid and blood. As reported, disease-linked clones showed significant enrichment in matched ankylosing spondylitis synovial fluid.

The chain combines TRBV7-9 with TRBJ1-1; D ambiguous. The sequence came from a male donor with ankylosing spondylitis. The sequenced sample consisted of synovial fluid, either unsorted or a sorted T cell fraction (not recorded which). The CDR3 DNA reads TGTGCCAGCAGCTTCGGATGGAACACTGAAGCTTTCTTT. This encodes CASSFGWNTEAFF.